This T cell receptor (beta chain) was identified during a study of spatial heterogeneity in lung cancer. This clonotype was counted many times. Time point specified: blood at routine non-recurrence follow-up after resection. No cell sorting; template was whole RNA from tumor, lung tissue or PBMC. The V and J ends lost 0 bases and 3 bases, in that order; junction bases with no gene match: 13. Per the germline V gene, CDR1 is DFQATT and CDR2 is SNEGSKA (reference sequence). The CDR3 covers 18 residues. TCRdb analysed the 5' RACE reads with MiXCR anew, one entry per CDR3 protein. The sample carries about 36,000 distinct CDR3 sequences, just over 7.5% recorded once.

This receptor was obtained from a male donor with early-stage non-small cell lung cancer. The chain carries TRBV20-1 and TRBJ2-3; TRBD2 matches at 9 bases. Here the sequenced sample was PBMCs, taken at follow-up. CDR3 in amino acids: CSARDRSRAGGWTDTQYF. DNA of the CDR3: TGCAGTGCTAGAGATAGGTCAAGAGCGGGGGGTTGGACAGATACGCAGTATTTT.